This is a list of T cell receptor beta chains from one sample in a study of Ad26.COV2.S vaccination and SARS-CoV-2 variants. The method was immunoSEQ multiplex PCR; TCRdb's version includes in-frame clones alone and lacks a portion of them. The table includes over 450,000 clones, roughly nine tenths detected once. This specimen was peripheral blood, taken in a trial of Ad26.COV2.S vaccine versus placebo. Receptors were obtained from a person aged 18-60 years who received the Ad26.COV2.S COVID-19 vaccine or a placebo. Both conserved end residues are part of each CDR3. The D gene is left open where the match is weak. Size is omitted from some rows. Given values are once, few, many or a class for expanded clones.

v_gene,d_gene,abundance,j_gene,CDR3aa,CDR3nt
TRBV5-1,NA,NA,TRBJ2-2,CASSLPGEPELFF,TGCGCCAGCAGCTTGCCGGGGGAACCTGAGCTGTTTTTT
TRBV19,TRBD1,NA,TRBJ1-5,CASTPGQVHSNQPQHF,TGTGCCAGTACCCCGGGACAGGTTCATAGCAATCAGCCCCAGCATTTT
TRBV24-1,TRBD2,once,TRBJ2-1,CATSDPRTSGYNEQFF,TGTGCCACCAGTGACCCTAGGACTAGCGGGTACAATGAGCAGTTCTTC
TRBV7-3,NA,NA,TRBJ2-3,CASSFQPNMVQYF,TGTGCCAGCAGCTTCCAGCCCAACATGGTGCAGTATTTT
TRBV28,NA,NA,TRBJ2-6,CASSKYSGANVLTF,TGTGCCAGCAGCAAATACTCTGGGGCCAACGTCCTGACTTTC
TRBV18,NA,NA,TRBJ1-1,CASSSAGRGTTEAFF,TGTGCCAGCTCATCTGCCGGGAGGGGGACTACTGAAGCTTTCTTT
TRBV7-3,NA,few,TRBJ1-5,CASSLSSNQPQHF,TGTGCCAGCAGCTTGTCGAGCAATCAGCCCCAGCATTTT
TRBV18,TRBD1,NA,TRBJ1-1,CASSRTGINMNTEAFF,TGTGCCAGCTCACGGACAGGGATCAACATGAACACTGAAGCTTTCTTT
TRBV4-3,NA,NA,TRBJ2-2,CASSQDGAPSTGELFF,TGCGCCAGCAGCCAAGACGGGGCGCCGAGCACCGGGGAGCTGTTTTTT
TRBV4-1,NA,NA,TRBJ2-7,CASSHGDSSYEQYF,TGCGCCAGCAGCCACGGTGACAGCTCCTACGAGCAGTACTTC
TRBV4-3,TRBD2,NA,TRBJ2-1,CASSQPLTSVFNEQFF,TGCGCCAGCAGCCAACCCCTGACTAGCGTATTCAATGAGCAGTTCTTC